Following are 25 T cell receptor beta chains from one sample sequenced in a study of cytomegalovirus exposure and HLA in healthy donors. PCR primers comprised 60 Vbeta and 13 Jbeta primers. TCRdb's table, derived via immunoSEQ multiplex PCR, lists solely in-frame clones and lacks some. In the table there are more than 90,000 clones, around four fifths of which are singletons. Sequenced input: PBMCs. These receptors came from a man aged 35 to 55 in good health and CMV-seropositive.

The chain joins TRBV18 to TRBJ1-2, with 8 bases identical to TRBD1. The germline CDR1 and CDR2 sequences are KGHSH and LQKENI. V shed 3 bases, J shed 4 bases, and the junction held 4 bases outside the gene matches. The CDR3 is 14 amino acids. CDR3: CASSPQGQGYGYTF. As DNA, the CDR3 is TGTGCCAGCTCACCCCAAGGACAGGGCTATGGCTACACCTTC.

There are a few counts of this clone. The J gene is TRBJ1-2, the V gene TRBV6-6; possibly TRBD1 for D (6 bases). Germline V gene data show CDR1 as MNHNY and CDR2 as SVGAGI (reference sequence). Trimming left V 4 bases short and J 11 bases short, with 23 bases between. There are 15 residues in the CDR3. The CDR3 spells CASSLTTGHRLRYTF. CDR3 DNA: TGTGCCAGCAGTTTGACGACAGGTCACCGACTCAGGTACACCTTC.

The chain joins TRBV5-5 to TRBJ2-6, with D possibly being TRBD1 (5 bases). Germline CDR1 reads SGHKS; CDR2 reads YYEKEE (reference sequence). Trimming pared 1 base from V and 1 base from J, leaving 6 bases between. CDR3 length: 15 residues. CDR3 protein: CASSLPGSGANVLTF. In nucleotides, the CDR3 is TGTGCCAGCAGCTTGCCAGGGTCTGGGGCCAACGTCCTGACTTTC.

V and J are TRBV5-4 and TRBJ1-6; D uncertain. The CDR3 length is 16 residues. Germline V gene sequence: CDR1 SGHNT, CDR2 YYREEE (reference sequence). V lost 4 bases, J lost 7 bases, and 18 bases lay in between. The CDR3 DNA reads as TGTGCCAGCAGCCCCAGCGCCGGGTCCCAAAATTCACCCCTCCACTTT. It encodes CASSPSAGSQNSPLHF.

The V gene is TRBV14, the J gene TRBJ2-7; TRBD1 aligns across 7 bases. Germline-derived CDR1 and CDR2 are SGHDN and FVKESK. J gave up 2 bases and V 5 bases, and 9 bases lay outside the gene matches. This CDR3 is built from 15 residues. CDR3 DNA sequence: TGTGCCAGCAGCTCTGGGACAGCGCTGACCTACGAGCAGTACTTC. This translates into CASSSGTALTYEQYF. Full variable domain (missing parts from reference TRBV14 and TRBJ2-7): EAGVTQFPSHSVIEKGQTVTLRCDPISGHDNLYWYRRVMGKEIKFLLHFVKESKQDESGMPNNRFLAERTGGTYSTLKVQPAELEDSGVYFCASSSGTALTYEQYFGPGTRLTVT.

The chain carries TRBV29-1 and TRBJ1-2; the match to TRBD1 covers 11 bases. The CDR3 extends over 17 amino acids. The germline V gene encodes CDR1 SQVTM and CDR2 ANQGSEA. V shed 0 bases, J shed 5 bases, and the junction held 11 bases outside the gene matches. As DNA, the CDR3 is TGCAGCGTTGAAGATAAGTTCGGACAGGGGGCGGAGTATGGCTACACCTTC. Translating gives CSVEDKFGQGAEYGYTF.

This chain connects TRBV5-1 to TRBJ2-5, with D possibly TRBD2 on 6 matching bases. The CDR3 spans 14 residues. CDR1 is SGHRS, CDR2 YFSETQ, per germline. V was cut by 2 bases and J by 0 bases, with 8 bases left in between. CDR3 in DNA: TGCGCCAGCAGCTTTTGGGACTACCAAGAGACCCAGTACTTC. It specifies CASSFWDYQETQYF.

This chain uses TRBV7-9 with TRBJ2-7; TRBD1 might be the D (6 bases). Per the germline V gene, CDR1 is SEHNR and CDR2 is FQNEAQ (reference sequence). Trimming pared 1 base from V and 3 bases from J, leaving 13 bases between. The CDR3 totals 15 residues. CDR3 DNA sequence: TGTGCCAGCAGCTTAGGTGGCAGGGACAACTACGAGCAGTACTTC. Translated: CASSLGGRDNYEQYF.

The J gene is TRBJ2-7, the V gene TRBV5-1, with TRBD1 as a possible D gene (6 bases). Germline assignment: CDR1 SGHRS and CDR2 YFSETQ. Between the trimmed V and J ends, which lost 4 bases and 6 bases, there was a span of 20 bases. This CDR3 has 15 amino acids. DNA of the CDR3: TGCGCCAGCAGCCTTCTTCCCCGGGGCAGGGGCGAGCAGTACTTC. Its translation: CASSLLPRGRGEQYF.

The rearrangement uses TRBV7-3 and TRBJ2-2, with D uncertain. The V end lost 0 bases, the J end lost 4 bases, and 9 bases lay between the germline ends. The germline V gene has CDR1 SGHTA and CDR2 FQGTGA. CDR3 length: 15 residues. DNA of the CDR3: TGTGCCAGCAGCTTAACGATGGGCAGCACCGGGGAGCTGTTTTTT. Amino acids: CASSLTMGSTGELFF. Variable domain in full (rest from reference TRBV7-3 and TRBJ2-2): GAGVSQTPSNKVTEKGKYVELRCDPISGHTALYWYRQSLGQGPEFLIYFQGTGAADDSGLPNDRFFAVRPEGSVSTLKIQRTERGDSAVYLCASSLTMGSTGELFFGEGSRLTVL.

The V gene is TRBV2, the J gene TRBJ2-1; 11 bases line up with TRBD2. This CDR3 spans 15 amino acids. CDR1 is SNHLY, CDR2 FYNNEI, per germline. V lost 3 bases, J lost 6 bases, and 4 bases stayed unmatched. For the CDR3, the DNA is TGTGCCAGCAGTGACACTAGCGGGGGTACCAATGAGCAGTTCTTC. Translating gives CASSDTSGGTNEQFF.

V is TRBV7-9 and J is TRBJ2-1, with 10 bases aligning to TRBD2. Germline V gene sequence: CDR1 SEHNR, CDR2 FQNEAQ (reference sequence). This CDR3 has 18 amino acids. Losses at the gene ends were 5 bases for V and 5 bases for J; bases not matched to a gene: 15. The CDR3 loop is CASSLRGALAGVNNEQFF. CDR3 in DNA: TGTGCCAGCAGCCTCCGGGGGGCCCTAGCGGGAGTGAACAATGAGCAGTTCTTC.

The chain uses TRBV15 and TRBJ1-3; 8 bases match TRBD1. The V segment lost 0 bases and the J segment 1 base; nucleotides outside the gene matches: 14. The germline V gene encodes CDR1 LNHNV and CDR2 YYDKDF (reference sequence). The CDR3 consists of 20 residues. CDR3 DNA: TGTGCCACCAGCAGAGATCGGGTAACACGGACAGGGCAATCTGGAAACACCATATATTTT. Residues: CATSRDRVTRTGQSGNTIYF.

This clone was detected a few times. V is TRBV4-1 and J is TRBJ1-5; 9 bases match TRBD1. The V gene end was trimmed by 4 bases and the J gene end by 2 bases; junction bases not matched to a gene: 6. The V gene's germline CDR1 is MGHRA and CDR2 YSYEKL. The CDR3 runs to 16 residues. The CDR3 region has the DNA TGCGCCAGCAGCCTAAGATGGACAGGGGGCAATCAGCCCCAGCATTTT. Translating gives CASSLRWTGGNQPQHF.

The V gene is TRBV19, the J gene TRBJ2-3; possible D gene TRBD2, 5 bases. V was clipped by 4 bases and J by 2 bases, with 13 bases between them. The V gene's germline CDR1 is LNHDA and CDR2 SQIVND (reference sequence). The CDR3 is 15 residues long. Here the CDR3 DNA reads TGTGCCAGTAGTAGCGGGTCTATCCCCACAGATACGCAGTATTTT. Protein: CASSSGSIPTDTQYF. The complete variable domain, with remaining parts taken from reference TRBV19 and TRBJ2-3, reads DGGITQSPKYLFRKEGQNVTLSCEQNLNHDAMYWYRQDPGQGLRLIYYSQIVNDFQKGDIAEGYSVSREKKESFPLTVTSAQKNPTAFYLCASSSGSIPTDTQYFGPGTRLTVL.

CDR3 nucleotide sequence: TGCGCCAGCAGCCTGACAGGTAGCACAGATACGCAGTATTTT. Protein: CASSLTGSTDTQYF. The chain carries TRBV4-3 and TRBJ2-3; a weak D match, TRBD1 (6 bases). The V and J ends lost 4 bases and 0 bases respectively, with 8 bases between them. Germline CDR1 LGHNA, CDR2 YSLEER. There are 14 residues in the CDR3.

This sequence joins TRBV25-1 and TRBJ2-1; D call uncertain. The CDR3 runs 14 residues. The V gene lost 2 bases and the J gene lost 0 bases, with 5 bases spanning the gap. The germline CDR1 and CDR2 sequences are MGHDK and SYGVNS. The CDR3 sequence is CASSETPSYNEQFF. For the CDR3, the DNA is TGTGCCAGCAGTGAAACTCCCTCCTACAATGAGCAGTTCTTC.

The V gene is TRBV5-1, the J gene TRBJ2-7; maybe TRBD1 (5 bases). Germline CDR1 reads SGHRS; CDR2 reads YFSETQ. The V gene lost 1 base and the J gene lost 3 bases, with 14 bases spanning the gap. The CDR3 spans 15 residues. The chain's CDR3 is CASSLLGDDLYEQYF. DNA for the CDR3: TGCGCCAGCAGCTTGTTAGGGGATGATCTCTACGAGCAGTACTTC.

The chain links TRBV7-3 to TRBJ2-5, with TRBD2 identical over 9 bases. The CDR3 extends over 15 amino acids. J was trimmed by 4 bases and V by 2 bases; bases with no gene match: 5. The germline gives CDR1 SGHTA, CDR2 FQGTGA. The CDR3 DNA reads TGTGCCAGCAGCTTAGCGGGGGGGTTCGGAGAGACCCAGTACTTC. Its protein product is CASSLAGGFGETQYF.

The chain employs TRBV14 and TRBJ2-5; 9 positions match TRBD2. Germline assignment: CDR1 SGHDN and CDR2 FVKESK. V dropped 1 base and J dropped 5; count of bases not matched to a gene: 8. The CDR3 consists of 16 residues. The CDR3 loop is CASSQGTYSGSETQYF. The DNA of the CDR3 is TGTGCCAGCAGCCAAGGGACCTATAGCGGGAGTGAGACCCAGTACTTC.

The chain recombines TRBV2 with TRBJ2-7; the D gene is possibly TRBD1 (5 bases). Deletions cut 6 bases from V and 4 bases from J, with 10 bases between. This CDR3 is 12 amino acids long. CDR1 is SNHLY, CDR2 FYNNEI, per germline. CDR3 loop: CASSPQGYEQYF. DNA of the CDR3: TGTGCCAGCAGCCCTCAGGGTTACGAGCAGTACTTC.

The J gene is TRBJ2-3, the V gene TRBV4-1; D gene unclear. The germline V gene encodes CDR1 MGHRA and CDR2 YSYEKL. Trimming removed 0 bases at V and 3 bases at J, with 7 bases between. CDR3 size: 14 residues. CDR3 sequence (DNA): TGCGCCAGCAGCCAAGACCGGTGGACAGATACGCAGTATTTT. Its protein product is CASSQDRWTDTQYF.

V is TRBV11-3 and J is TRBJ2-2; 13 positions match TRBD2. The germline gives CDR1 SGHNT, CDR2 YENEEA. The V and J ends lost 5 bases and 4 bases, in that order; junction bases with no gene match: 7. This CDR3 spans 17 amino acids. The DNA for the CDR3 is TGTGCCAGCAGCATGGGGACTAGCGGGGCGGTCACCGGGGAGCTGTTTTTT. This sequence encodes CASSMGTSGAVTGELFF.

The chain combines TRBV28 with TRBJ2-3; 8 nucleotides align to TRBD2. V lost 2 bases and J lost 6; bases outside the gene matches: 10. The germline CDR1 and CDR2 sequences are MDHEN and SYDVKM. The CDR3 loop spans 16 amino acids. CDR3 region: CASSLLAGGLSDTQYF. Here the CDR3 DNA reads TGTGCCAGCAGTTTACTTGCGGGGGGTCTTTCGGATACGCAGTATTTT.

CDR3 loop: CASSLEASGGAGEQFF. The CDR3 DNA sequence: TGTGCCAGCAGCTTAGAGGCTAGCGGGGGGGCAGGTGAGCAGTTCTTC. The V and J genes are TRBV7-8 and TRBJ2-1, with 12 bases identical to TRBD2. The trim removed 1 base at V and 9 bases at J, leaving 7 bases unmatched. The CDR3 contains 16 residues. The germline V gene has CDR1 SGHVS and CDR2 FQNEAQ.